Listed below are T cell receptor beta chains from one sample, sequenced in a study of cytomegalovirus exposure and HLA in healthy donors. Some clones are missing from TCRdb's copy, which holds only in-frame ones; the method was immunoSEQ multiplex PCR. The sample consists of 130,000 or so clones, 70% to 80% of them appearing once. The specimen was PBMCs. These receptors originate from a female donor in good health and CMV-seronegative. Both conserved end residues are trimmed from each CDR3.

CDR3: AISDRGLNTEAF; V: TRBV10-3; J: TRBJ1-1
CDR3: ASSETGTGGEQY; V: TRBV9; J: TRBJ2-7
CDR3: ASSVRDFDSYEQY; V: TRBV2; J: TRBJ2-7
CDR3: ASSNVPTVSGNTIY; V: TRBV18; J: TRBJ1-3
CDR3: SDAAGQGFGYT; V: TRBV29-1; J: TRBJ1-2
CDR3: ASSFGQVGNTIY; V: TRBV5-6; J: TRBJ1-3
CDR3: ASSLPPAGTGYNEQF; V: TRBV5-1; J: TRBJ2-1
CDR3: ASRRTGDNTEAF; V: TRBV5-1; J: TRBJ1-1
CDR3: AWGDTGLDTEAF; V: TRBV30; J: TRBJ1-1
CDR3: ASSQEKTPTDTQY; V: TRBV4-1; J: TRBJ2-3
CDR3: ASLTGAENQPQH; V: TRBV28; J: TRBJ1-5
CDR3: ASSQEHGDRGYT; V: TRBV4-1; J: TRBJ1-2
CDR3: ASIPYEEPGYTQY; V: TRBV2; J: TRBJ2-3
CDR3: ASGIQVNYGYT; V: TRBV28; J: TRBJ1-2
CDR3: ASSWTGTSGYNEQF; V: TRBV5-1; J: TRBJ2-1
CDR3: ASSLAGGPGELF; V: TRBV7-6; J: TRBJ2-2
CDR3: ASSLEVEEAQY; V: TRBV11-3; J: TRBJ2-5
CDR3: ASGRDHHTEAF; V: TRBV12-5; J: TRBJ1-1
CDR3: ASSVWTGSQEAF; V: TRBV5-5; J: TRBJ1-1
CDR3: ASSLGGPTNEKLF; V: TRBV5-6; J: TRBJ1-4
CDR3: ASSQPGLAGTGELF; V: TRBV4-3; J: TRBJ2-2
CDR3: SVERQGNGYT; V: TRBV29-1; J: TRBJ1-2
CDR3: ASSLEGRGWNEQF; V: TRBV7-8; J: TRBJ2-1
CDR3: ASSVVAGTDTQY; V: TRBV9; J: TRBJ2-3
CDR3: ASSPRDYTTTEQF; V: TRBV9; J: TRBJ2-1
CDR3: ASSRGGLVISGNTIY; V: TRBV4-1; J: TRBJ1-3
CDR3: AIRSGANTGELF; V: TRBV10-3; J: TRBJ2-2
CDR3: ASRGQVETQY; V: TRBV28; J: TRBJ2-5
CDR3: ASSAPRYNTEAF; V: TRBV6-1; J: TRBJ1-1
CDR3: ASSLEPGLRGELF; V: TRBV11-2; J: TRBJ2-2
CDR3: ASSLVAGGSTGELF; V: TRBV7-8; J: TRBJ2-2
CDR3: ASSTTSGTPYNEQF; V: TRBV19; J: TRBJ2-1
CDR3: ASSQTAYEQY; V: TRBV19; J: TRBJ2-7
CDR3: ASSLIGTTYTDTQY; V: TRBV28; J: TRBJ2-3
CDR3: ASSSGQPSGNTIY; V: TRBV7-9; J: TRBJ1-3
CDR3: AWSVRGVRQETQY; V: TRBV30; J: TRBJ2-5
CDR3: ASSIGDYQY; V: TRBV19; J: TRBJ2-5
CDR3: ASRYQGSEQY; V: TRBV27; J: TRBJ2-7
CDR3: ASSLVRGRAGGNNEQF; V: TRBV7-2; J: TRBJ2-1
CDR3: ASSLGETASTDTQY; V: TRBV11-3; J: TRBJ2-3
CDR3: ASSKGGEESNEKLF; V: TRBV21-1; J: TRBJ1-4
CDR3: SVEEEDRGETQY; V: TRBV29-1; J: TRBJ2-5
CDR3: SASRTDTQY; V: TRBV20-1; J: TRBJ2-3
CDR3: ASSLGQGINEQY; V: TRBV27; J: TRBJ2-7
CDR3: ASGLYRDQRGYT; V: TRBV7-2; J: TRBJ1-2
CDR3: ASSPNDRVVDEQF; V: TRBV6-5; J: TRBJ2-1